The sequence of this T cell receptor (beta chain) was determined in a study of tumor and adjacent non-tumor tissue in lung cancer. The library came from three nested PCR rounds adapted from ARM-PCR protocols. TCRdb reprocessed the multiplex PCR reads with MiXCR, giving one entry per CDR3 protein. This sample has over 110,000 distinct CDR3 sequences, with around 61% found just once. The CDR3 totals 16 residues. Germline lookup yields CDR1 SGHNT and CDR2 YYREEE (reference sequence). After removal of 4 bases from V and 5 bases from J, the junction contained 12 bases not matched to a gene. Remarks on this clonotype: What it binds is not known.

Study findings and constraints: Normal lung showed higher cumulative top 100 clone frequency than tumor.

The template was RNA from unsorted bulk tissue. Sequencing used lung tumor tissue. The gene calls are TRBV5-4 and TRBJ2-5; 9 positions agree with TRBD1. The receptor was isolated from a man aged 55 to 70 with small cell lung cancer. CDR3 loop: CASSRGQGNNLETQYF. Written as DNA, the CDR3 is TGTGCCAGCAGCCGGGGACAGGGTAATAATCTGGAGACCCAGTACTTC. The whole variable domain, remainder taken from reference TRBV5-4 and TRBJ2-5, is ETGVTQSPTHLIKTRGQQVTLRCSSQSGHNTVSWYQQALGQGPQFIFQYYREEENGRGNFPPRFSGLQFPNYSSELNVNALELDDSALYLCASSRGQGNNLETQYFGPGTRLLVL.